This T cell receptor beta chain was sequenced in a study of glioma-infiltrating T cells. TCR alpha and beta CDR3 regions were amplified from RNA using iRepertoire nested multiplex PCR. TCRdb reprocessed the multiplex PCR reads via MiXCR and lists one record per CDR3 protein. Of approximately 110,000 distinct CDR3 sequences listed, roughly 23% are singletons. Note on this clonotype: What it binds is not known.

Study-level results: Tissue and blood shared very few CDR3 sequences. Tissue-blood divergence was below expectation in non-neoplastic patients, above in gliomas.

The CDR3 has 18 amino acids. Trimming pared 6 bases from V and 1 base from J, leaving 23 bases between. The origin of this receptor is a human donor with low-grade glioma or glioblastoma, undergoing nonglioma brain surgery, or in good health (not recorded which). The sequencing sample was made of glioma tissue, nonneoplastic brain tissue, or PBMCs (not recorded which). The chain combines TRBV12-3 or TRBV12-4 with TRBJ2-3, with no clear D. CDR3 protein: CASSLIVRAGERTDTQYF. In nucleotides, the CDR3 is TGTGCCAGCAGCCTAATCGTACGGGCTGGGGAACGCACAGATACGCAGTATTTT.